Listed below are T cell receptor beta chains from one sample, sequenced in a study of cytomegalovirus exposure and HLA in healthy donors. TCRdb keeps only in-frame clones here, not all; method: immunoSEQ multiplex PCR. The sample yields 30,000 to 35,000 clones, of which the top ten take up 3.4%. Sequencing was carried out using PBMCs. Receptors were obtained from a woman between 40 and 50 years old in good health and CMV-seropositive. CDR3s include the opening cysteine and the closing phenylalanine or tryptophan. Each record gives: V gene, clone size, J gene, D gene, CDR3 DNA, CDR3 protein. The D gene is left open where the match is weak. Rows give clone size only sometimes, using once, few, many, or a class for an expanded clone.

TRBV5-1	-	TRBJ2-5	-	TGCGCCAGCAGCCCCGGGAGTTACCAAGAGACCCAGTACTTC	CASSPGSYQETQYF
TRBV11-2	-	TRBJ2-3	-	TGTGCCAGCAGCTTTACTAGGGATACGCAGTATTTT	CASSFTRDTQYF
TRBV28	-	TRBJ2-7	TRBD2	TGTGCCAGCAGTTCCCCGCCAGCGGGAAAGTACGAGCAGTACTTC	CASSSPPAGKYEQYF
TRBV27	-	TRBJ1-2	-	TGTGCCAGCAGAACGATCCGGGAGGGCTATGGCTACACCTTC	CASRTIREGYGYTF
TRBV6-5	-	TRBJ2-1	TRBD2	TGTGCCAGCAGTTCACTAGCGGGCTCCTACAATGAGCAGTTCTTC	CASSSLAGSYNEQFF
TRBV27	large	TRBJ2-1	TRBD2	TGTGCCAGCAGTTTATCGTCTCCCGGGACTAGCGGATACAATGAGCAGTTCTTC	CASSLSSPGTSGYNEQFF
TRBV4-1	-	TRBJ2-1	TRBD2	TGCGCCAGCAGCCAAGAAATCGGACTAGTAAACAATGAGCAGTTCTTC	CASSQEIGLVNNEQFF
TRBV19	-	TRBJ1-1	TRBD1	TGTGCCAGTAGTAGGTTCGGGGACAGGGGGCCCACTGAAGCTTTCTTT	CASSRFGDRGPTEAFF
TRBV7-7	-	TRBJ2-5	-	TGTGCTAGCAGCTCGAGTCAAGAGACCCAGTACTTC	CASSSSQETQYF
TRBV7-9	-	TRBJ1-3	TRBD1	TGTGCCAGCAGCATCGGACAGGGAAACTCTGGAAACACCATATATTTT	CASSIGQGNSGNTIYF
TRBV18	-	TRBJ1-2	-	TGTGCCAGCTCAAGACAGGATAGTATCGGAGGCTACACCTTC	CASSRQDSIGGYTF
TRBV9	-	TRBJ1-4	TRBD1	TGTGCCAGCAGCGTAGAGGGGGCAGGGACTAATGAAAAACTGTTTTTT	CASSVEGAGTNEKLFF
TRBV18	-	TRBJ1-5	TRBD1	TGTGCCAGCTCTCCACAGGGGATGAGCAATCAGCCCCAGCATTTT	CASSPQGMSNQPQHF
TRBV5-1	-	TRBJ2-1	-	TGCGCCAGCAGCTTGGAGGCGAACAGGGATGAGCAGTTCTTC	CASSLEANRDEQFF
TRBV19	-	TRBJ2-1	TRBD2	TGTGCCAGTAGTATAGGGGGACTAGCGACCAATGAGCAGTTCTTC	CASSIGGLATNEQFF
TRBV7-2	-	TRBJ2-7	-	TGTGCCAGCAGCTGGGGCAGACCCTACGAGCAGTACTTC	CASSWGRPYEQYF
TRBV25-1	-	TRBJ1-5	TRBD1	TGTGCCAGCAAGGGCGACAGGGGAGTTGGTCAGCCCCAGCATTTT	CASKGDRGVGQPQHF
TRBV30	-	TRBJ2-3	TRBD2	TGTGCCTGGAGAAGACTAGCGGGTATCACAGATACGCAGTATTTT	CAWRRLAGITDTQYF
TRBV5-4	-	TRBJ1-2	-	TGTGCCAGCAGCCGACCGGGGGAGCTCAACACCTTC	CASSRPGELNTF
TRBV10-1	-	TRBJ2-7	-	TGCGCCCCCTTCCACGAGCAGTACTTC	CAPFHEQYF
TRBV6-1	-	TRBJ2-7	TRBD1	TGTGCCAGCAGAAAAGGGACAGGGGCCGCCTACGAGCAGTACTTC	CASRKGTGAAYEQYF
TRBV30	-	TRBJ1-2	TRBD1	TGTGCCTGGACCAAACAGACAGGGGCCAACTATGGCTACACCTTC	CAWTKQTGANYGYTF
TRBV6-5	-	TRBJ2-7	TRBD1	TGTGCCAGCAGTTATCTGGGACAGGAGGCCTACGAGCAGTACTTC	CASSYLGQEAYEQYF
TRBV28	-	TRBJ1-2	TRBD1	TGTGCCACCTTCCAGACAGGGGACTCATCTAACTATGGCTACACCTTC	CATFQTGDSSNYGYTF
TRBV7-6	-	TRBJ2-7	-	TGTGCCAGCAGCTCAAACTACGAGCAGTACTTC	CASSSNYEQYF
TRBV10-2	-	TRBJ2-7	-	TGCGCCACCAGAGGCTACTCCAGGGACGAGCAGTACTTC	CATRGYSRDEQYF
TRBV4-1	-	TRBJ1-6	-	TGCGCCAGCAGCCAGAGGGGGAAAGGAGATAATTCACCCCTCCACTTT	CASSQRGKGDNSPLHF
TRBV11-1	-	TRBJ1-1	-	TGTGCCAGCAGCTTATGGCACGCGGGGAACACTGAAGCTTTCTTT	CASSLWHAGNTEAFF
TRBV2	-	TRBJ1-5	-	TGTGCCAGCAGTGTCGAGGTAAATCAGCCCCAGCATTTT	CASSVEVNQPQHF